This TCR beta chain was recovered during a study of T cell repertoires in cytomegalovirus infection. Study-level background: Indicated by public TCR beta signatures were CMV infection and matching HLA type. Findings and caveats of the study: The ex vivo response was dominated by HLA-C-restricted CMV-specific TCR beta clonotypes. Individuals carrying CMV plus the relevant HLA were identified by cumulative frequency of public TCR beta families.

One entry per CDR3 protein, called by TCRdb with MiXCR from the reads. The sample lists 630,000 or so distinct CDR3 sequences; 24% were seen once. The V and J ends lost 0 bases and 4 bases, in that order; junction bases with no gene match: 11. Per the germline V gene, CDR1 is MGHDK and CDR2 is SYGVNS. This CDR3 region has 18 residues. This clonotype was seen at least ten times. The antigen is unknown. Sample: CD8+ T cells from PBMCs. The V and J genes are TRBV25-1 and TRBJ2-3; TRBD1 matches at 9 bases. This receptor was taken from a human donor in good health (CMV status not recorded). Some clones in this sample may be carry-over from other donors' samples. The CDR3 DNA sequence: TGTGCCAGCAGTGAATATTTTTTCCGGGACAGGGAGGCAGATACGCAGTATTTT. This gives the protein CASSEYFFRDREADTQYF.